Given below is one T cell receptor beta chain in context. The entry originates in a study of blood T cell repertoires in COVID-19. Sequencing used immunoSEQ multiplex PCR; TCRdb keeps in-frame clones, though not all of them. This table has nearly 95,000 clones, around 72% appearing once. CDR1 and CDR2 (germline): SGHRS, YFSETQ. V lost 4 bases, J lost 2 bases, and 4 bases stayed unmatched. This CDR3 is built from 14 residues. This receptor was obtained from a man between 70 and 80 years old with COVID-19, enrolled during active disease. Source material: peripheral blood. V gene TRBV5-1 combines with J gene TRBJ2-7; 9 bases map to TRBD2. The CDR3 DNA follows: TGCGCCAGCAGCGAGGCGGGAGGGCCCTACGAGCAGTACTTC. As protein: CASSEAGGPYEQYF. Supplemented by reference TRBV5-1 and TRBJ2-7, the full variable domain reads KAGVTQTPRYLIKTRGQQVTLSCSPISGHRSVSWYQQTPGQGLQFLFEYFSETQRNKGNFPGRFSGRQFSNSRSEMNVSTLELGDSALYLCASSEAGGPYEQYFGPGTRLTVT.